This TCR beta chain appears in the sequencing data of a study of T cell changes during pregnancy in multiple sclerosis. This table comes from immunoSEQ multiplex PCR, and its TCRdb copy is limited to in-frame clones, with some not included. This table holds roughly 99,000 clones, about nine tenths found once. CDR3 length: 14 amino acids. V lost 5 bases and J lost 0; bases outside the gene matches: 3. CDR1 and CDR2 from the germline V gene are GTSNPN and SVGIG (reference sequence). Here the sequenced sample was peripheral blood, taken in the third trimester of pregnancy. V is TRBV30 and J is TRBJ2-7; 11 bases map to TRBD2. The sequence was collected from a female donor in good health, enrolled as a control in a pregnancy study. DNA for the CDR3: TGTGCCTGGGAACTAGCGGGGGACTCCTACGAGCAGTACTTC. Translation: CAWELAGDSYEQYF.